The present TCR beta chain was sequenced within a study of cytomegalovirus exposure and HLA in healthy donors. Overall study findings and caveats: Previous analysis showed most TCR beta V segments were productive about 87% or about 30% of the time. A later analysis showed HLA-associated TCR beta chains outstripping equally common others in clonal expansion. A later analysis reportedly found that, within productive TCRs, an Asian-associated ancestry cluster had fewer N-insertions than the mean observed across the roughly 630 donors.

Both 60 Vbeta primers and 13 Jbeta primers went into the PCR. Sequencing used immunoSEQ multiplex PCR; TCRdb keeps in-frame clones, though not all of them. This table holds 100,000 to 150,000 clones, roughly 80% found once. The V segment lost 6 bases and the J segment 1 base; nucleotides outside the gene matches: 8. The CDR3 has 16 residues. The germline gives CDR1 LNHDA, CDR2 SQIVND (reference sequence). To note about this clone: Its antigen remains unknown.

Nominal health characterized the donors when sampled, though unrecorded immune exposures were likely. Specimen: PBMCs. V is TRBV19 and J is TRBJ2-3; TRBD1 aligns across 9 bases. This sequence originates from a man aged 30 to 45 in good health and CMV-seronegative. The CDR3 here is CASRPGTGYGTDTQYF. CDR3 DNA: TGTGCCAGTAGACCCGGGACAGGGTACGGCACAGATACGCAGTATTTT.